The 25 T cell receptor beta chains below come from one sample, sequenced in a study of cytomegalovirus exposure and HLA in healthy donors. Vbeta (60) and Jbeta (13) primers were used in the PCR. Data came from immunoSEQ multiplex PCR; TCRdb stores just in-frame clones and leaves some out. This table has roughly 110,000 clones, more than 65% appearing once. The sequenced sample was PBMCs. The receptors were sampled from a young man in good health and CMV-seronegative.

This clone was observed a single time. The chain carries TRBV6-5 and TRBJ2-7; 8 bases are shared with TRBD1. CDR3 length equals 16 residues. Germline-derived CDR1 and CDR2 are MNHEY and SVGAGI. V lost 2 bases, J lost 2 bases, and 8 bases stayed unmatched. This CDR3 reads CASSYGDRGSPYEQYF. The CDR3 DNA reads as TGTGCCAGCAGTTACGGTGACAGGGGTTCCCCCTACGAGCAGTACTTC.

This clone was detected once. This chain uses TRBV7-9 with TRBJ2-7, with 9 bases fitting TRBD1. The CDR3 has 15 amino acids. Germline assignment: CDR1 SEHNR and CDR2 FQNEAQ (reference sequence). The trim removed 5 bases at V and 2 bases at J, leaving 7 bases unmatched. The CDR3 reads CASSQDRGTPYEQYF. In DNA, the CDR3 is TGTGCCAGCAGCCAGGACAGGGGTACACCCTACGAGCAGTACTTC. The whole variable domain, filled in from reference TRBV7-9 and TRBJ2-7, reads DTGVSQNPRHKITKRGQNVTFRCDPISEHNRLYWYRQTLGQGPEFLTYFQNEAQLEKSRLLSDRFSAERPKGSFSTLEIQRTEQGDSAMYLCASSQDRGTPYEQYFGPGTRLTVT.

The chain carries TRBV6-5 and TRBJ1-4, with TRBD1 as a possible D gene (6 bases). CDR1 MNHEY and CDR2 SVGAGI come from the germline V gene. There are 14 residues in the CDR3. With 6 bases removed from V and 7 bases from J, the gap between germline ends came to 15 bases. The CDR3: CASRTGAFSEKLFF. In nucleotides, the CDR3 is TGTGCCAGCAGGACAGGAGCCTTTAGTGAAAAACTGTTTTTT.

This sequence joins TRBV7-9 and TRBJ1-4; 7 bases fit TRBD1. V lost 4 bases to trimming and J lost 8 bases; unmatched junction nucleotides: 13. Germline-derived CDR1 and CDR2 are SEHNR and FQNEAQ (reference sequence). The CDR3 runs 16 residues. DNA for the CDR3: TGTGCCAGCAGCTCCCTACAGGGGCCTAACCAAGAAAAACTGTTTTTT. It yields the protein CASSSLQGPNQEKLFF.

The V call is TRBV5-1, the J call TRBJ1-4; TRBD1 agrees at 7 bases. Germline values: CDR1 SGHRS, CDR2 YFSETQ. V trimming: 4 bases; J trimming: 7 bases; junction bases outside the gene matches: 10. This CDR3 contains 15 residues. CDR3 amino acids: CASSVSTGIGEKLFF. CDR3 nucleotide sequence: TGCGCCAGCAGCGTGTCGACAGGGATCGGTGAAAAACTGTTTTTT.

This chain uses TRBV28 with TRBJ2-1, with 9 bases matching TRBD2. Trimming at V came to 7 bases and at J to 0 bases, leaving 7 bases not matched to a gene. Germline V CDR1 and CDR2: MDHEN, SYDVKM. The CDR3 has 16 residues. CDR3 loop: CASKRGRASSYNEQFF. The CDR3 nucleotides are TGTGCCAGCAAACGCGGGAGGGCGAGCTCCTACAATGAGCAGTTCTTC. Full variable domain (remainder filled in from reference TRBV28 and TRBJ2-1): DVKVTQSSRYLVKRTGEKVFLECVQDMDHENMFWYRQDPGLGLRLIYFSYDVKMKEKGDIPEGYSVSREKKERFSLILESASTNQTSMYLCASKRGRASSYNEQFFGPGTRLTVL.

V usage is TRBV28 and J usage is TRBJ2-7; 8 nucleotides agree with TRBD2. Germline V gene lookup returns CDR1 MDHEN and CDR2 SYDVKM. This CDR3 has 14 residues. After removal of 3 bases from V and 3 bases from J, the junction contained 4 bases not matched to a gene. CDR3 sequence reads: CASSFSGGDYEQYF. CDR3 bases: TGTGCCAGCAGTTTTTCGGGAGGGGACTACGAGCAGTACTTC.

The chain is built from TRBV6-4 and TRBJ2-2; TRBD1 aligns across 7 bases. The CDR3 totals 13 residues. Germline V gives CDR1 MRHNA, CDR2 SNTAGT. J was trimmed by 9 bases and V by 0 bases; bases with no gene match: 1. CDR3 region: CASSDSGQRELFF. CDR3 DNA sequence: TGTGCCAGCAGTGACTCGGGACAGCGGGAGCTGTTTTTT.

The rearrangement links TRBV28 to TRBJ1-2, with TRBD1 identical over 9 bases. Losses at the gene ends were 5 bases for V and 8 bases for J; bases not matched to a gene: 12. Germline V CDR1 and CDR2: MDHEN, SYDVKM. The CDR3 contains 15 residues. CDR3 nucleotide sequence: TGTGCCAGCAGTACCGCTCGGGACAGGGTTCTCGGCTACACCTTC. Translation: CASSTARDRVLGYTF.

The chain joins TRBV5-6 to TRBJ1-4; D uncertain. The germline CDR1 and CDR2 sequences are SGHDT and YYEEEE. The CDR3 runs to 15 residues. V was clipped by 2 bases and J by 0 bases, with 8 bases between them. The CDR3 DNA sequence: TGTGCCAGCAGCTTTAGAACCTCAACTAATGAAAAACTGTTTTTT. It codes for CASSFRTSTNEKLFF.

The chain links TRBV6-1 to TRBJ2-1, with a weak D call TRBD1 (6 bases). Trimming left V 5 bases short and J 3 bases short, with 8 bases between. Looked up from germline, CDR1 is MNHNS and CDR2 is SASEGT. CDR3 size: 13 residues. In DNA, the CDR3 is TGTGCCAGCAGTATACAGGGCTACAATGAGCAGTTCTTC. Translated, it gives CASSIQGYNEQFF.

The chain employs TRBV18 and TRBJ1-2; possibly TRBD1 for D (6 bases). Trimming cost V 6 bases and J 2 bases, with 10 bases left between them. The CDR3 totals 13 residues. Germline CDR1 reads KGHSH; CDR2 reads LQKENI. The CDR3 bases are TGTGCCAGCTCTTCTACAGGGAACTATGGCTACACCTTC. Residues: CASSSTGNYGYTF.

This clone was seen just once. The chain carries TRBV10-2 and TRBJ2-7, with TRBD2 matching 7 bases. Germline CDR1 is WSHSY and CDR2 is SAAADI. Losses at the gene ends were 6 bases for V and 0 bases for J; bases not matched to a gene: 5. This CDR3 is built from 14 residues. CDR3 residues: CASRGGTGSYEQYF. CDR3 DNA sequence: TGCGCCAGCAGGGGAGGGACGGGCTCCTACGAGCAGTACTTC.

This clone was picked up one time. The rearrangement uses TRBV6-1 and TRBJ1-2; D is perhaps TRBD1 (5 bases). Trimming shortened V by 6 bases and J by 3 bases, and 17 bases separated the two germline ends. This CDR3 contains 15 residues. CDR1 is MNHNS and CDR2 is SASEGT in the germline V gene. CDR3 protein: CASSFPQGGDYGYTF. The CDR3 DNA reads TGTGCCAGCAGCTTCCCCCAGGGAGGAGACTATGGCTACACCTTC.

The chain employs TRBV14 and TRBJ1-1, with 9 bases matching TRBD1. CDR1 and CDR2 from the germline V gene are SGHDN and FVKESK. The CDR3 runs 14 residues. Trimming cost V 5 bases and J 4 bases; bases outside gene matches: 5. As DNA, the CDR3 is TGTGCCAGCAGCAGGGACAGGGTGACCACTGAAGCTTTCTTT. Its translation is CASSRDRVTTEAFF.

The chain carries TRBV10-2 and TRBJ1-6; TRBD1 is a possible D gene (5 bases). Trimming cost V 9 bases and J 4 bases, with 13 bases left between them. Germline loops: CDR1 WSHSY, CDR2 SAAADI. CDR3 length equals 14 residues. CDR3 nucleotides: TGCGCCAGTAAAGACAGAAATTATAATTCACCCCTCCACTTT. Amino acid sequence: CASKDRNYNSPLHF.

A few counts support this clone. The CDR3 here is CASSPTGSYEQYF. The CDR3 coding sequence is TGTGCCAGCTCACCAACAGGGTCCTACGAGCAGTACTTC. J is TRBJ2-7 and V is TRBV18; D perhaps matches TRBD1 (6 bases). V shed 2 bases and J shed 1 base, with 6 bases lying between them. Germline-derived CDR1 and CDR2 are KGHSH and LQKENI. The CDR3 contains 13 residues.

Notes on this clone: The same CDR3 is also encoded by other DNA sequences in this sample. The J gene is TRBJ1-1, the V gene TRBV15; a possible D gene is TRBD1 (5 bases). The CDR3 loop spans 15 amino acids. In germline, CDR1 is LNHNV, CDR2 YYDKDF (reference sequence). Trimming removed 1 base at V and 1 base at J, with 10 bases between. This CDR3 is CATSRGGTGNTEAFF. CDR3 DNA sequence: TGTGCCACCAGCAGAGGGGGCACGGGGAACACTGAAGCTTTCTTT.

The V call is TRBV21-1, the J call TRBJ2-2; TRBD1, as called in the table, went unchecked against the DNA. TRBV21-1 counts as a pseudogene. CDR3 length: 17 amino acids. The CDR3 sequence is CASSKCRTGDSTGELFF. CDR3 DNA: TGTGCCAGCAGCAAGTGCAGAACAGGGGATTCCACCGGGGAGCTGTTTTTT.

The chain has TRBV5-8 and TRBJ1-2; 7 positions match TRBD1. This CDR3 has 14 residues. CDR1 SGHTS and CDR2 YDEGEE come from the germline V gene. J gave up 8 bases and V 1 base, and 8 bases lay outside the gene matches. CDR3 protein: CASSLSRGQRGYTF. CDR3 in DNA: TGTGCCAGCAGCTTGTCGAGGGGGCAGAGGGGCTACACCTTC.

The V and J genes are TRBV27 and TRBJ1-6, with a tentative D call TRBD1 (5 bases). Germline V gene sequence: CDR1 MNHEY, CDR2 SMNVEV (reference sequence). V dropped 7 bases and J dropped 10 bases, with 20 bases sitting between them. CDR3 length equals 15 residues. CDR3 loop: CASTAPPPGKSPLHF. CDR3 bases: TGTGCCAGCACCGCTCCGCCCCCAGGGAAATCACCCCTCCACTTT.

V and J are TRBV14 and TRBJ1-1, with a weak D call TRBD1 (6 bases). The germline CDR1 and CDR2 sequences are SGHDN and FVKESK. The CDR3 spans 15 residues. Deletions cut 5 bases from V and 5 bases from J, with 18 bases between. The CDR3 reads CASSSWGRGETEAFF. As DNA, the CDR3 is TGTGCCAGCAGCTCCTGGGGGAGGGGGGAAACTGAAGCTTTCTTT. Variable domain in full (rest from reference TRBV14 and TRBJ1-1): EAGVTQFPSHSVIEKGQTVTLRCDPISGHDNLYWYRRVMGKEIKFLLHFVKESKQDESGMPNNRFLAERTGGTYSTLKVQPAELEDSGVYFCASSSWGRGETEAFFGQGTRLTVV.

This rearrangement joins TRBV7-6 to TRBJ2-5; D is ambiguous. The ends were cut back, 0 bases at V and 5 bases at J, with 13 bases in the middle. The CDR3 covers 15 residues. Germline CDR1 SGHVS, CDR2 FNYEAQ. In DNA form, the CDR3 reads TGTGCCAGCAGCTTAGCTCCAGCCTCAGGCGAGACCCAGTACTTC. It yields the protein CASSLAPASGETQYF.

CDR3 sequence reads: CACKGQFNEKLFF. The CDR3 DNA reads TGTGCCTGTAAGGGACAGTTTAATGAAAAACTGTTTTTT. The chain employs TRBV30 and TRBJ1-4, with 7 bases that match TRBD1. Trimming at V came to 6 bases and at J to 4 bases, leaving 5 bases not matched to a gene. Germline loops: CDR1 GTSNPN, CDR2 SVGIG (reference sequence). CDR3 length: 13 residues.

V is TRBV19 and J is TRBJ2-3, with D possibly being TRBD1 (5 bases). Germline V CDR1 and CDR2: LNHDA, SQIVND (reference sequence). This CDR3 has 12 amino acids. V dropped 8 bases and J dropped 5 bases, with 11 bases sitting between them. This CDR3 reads CASAGRQDTQYF. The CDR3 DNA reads TGTGCCAGTGCAGGGCGCCAAGATACGCAGTATTTT.